This T cell receptor beta chain was captured by sequencing in a study of neoadjuvant anti-PD-1 for oral cavity cancer. This clone was seen once. The CDR3 covers 13 residues. The germline gives CDR1 SQVTM, CDR2 ANQGSEA. The V gene end was trimmed by 1 base and the J gene end by 7 bases; junction bases not matched to a gene: 4. Repertoires were generated with immunoSEQ multiplex PCR, while TCRdb's copy carries only in-frame clones and drops some. The sample lists about 62,000 clones, more than 60% occurring once. The chain couples TRBV29-1 to TRBJ2-4; 7 bases agree with TRBD1. Sequenced here: PBMCs, sampled before nivolumab (anti-PD-1) treatment. This TCR was recovered from a person aged 35-80 years with oral cavity squamous cell carcinoma. CDR3 nucleotide sequence: TGCAGCGTTGAAGCCCCGACAGGGAACATTCAGTACTTC. Translating gives CSVEAPTGNIQYF.